This paragraph reports one T cell receptor beta chain. This clone was observed a single time. The antigen it recognizes is unknown. Base quality data are lacking; no much larger clone is found one base away. The library came from the immunoSEQ multiplex PCR assay. DNA from the cultured and isolated CD4+ T cells underwent TCR beta CDR3 sequencing. For the original study's pipeline: The analysis removed non-productive TCR sequences, trimmed reads to the CDR3 region, and retained only CDR3s that were 7 or more amino acids long. Antigen-specific clonotypes were identified using the MANAFEST web app by comparison of expansion in peptide wells against reference cultures. Positive clones required FDR<0.05 expansion versus reference and all other wells, odds ratio above 5, and frequency above 0.1% in two replicate wells. Clonotypes significantly expanded in SARS-CoV-2 spike wells and in at least one common cold coronavirus spike condition were defined as cross-reactive. Levenshtein distance calculated with the stringdist R package was used to assess CDR3 similarity, and unrooted trees were constructed with ape in R 3.6.1. TCRdb limited this immuneACCESS table to in-frame rearrangements with V and J called. A share of clones is missing; checked studies link under half to unresolved V genes, and the rest is unexplained. V, J and clone size reflect that table, while D and trimming were determined from the DNA. For this sample there are tens of thousands of clones; approximately 80% appear just once. The top ten constitute roughly 2.7% of the sample.

This record belongs to a study of vaccination effects on CD4 cells after COVID-19 (dated by TCRdb to between 2022 and 2023). With regard to the full study: Two doses of either the BNT162b2 or the mRNA-1273 mRNA SARS-CoV-2 vaccine were administered to participants. In both COVID-19 convalescent patients and infection-naive vaccine recipients, the study compared SARS-CoV-2 spike-specific CD4+ TCR repertoires from before mRNA vaccination with those from after it. Altogether, some 11 COVID-19 convalescent patients and a handful of SARS-CoV-2-naive healthy vaccine recipients made up the full study. Cultures from other donors in the study were sequenced using the Oncomine TCR Beta short-read assay on an Illumina iSeq 100. Overall study outcomes, separate from this receptor: Marked clonal contraction was observed in both infection-induced and vaccine-induced clones at late post-vaccination timepoints, consistent with waning T cell responses. In healthy vaccine recipients, vaccine-induced clones were almost all SARS-CoV-2 mono-reactive, with only 1 of 255 being cross-reactive with common cold coronaviruses. Limitations of the study were the small number of convalescent patients and the absence of early post-infection timepoints.

To identify antigen-specific CD4+ T cell clonotypes by their expansion, the ViraFEST assay first stimulated PBMC with viral peptide pools and then applied TCR sequencing. After 10 to 11 days of culture, CD4+ T cells were isolated with the EasySep CD4+ T cell isolation kit. The absence of prior SARS-CoV-2 infection in healthy vaccine recipients was confirmed by negative nucleocapsid antibodies before and after vaccination. A few million PBMC per well were cultured with about 10 ug/ml peptides in IMDM containing about 5% human AB serum, 10 IU/ml IL-2 and gentamicin. On days 3 and 7, half of the culture medium was replaced with fresh IL-2-containing medium. Each peptide stimulation condition was cultured in triplicate wells unless otherwise noted. Using Ficoll-Paque Plus gradient centrifugation, PBMC were separated from whole blood and then either used fresh or cryopreserved at -140C. The overlapping peptide pools covered the spike proteins of SARS-CoV-2 as well as those of the common cold coronaviruses HCoV-NL63, HCoV-OC43 and HCoV-229E. The QIAamp micro DNA kit was used to extract genomic DNA from the cultured CD4+ T cells.

The germline V and J ends show losses of 2 bases and 6 bases respectively, and no gene match explains 3 bases of the junction. From the cysteine up to the phenylalanine, the CDR3 has a length of 14 residues. Only the CDR3 DNA stays, 42 bases, in frame from base 1. CDR1 and CDR2 are read off the germline V gene (reference sequence) as SGHNT and YYREEE. Sample: CD4+ T cells from PBMCs cultured with HCoV-229E spike peptides, taken before COVID-19 vaccination. Sample cell subset or site, as interpreted from the label and publication: HCoV-229E spike overlapping peptide pool stimulation. The origin of this receptor is a human donor who received a COVID-19 vaccine. The sequence is built from TRBV5-4 and TRBJ2-1; 9 of the junction bases match TRBD1. The nucleotides read TGTGCCAGCAGCTTTCGACAGGGGGGCAATGAGCAGTTCTTC. Translated, this is CASSFRQGGNEQFF. Supplemented by the reference TRBV5-4 and TRBJ2-1 proteins around the CDR3, the complete variable domain is ETGVTQSPTHLIKTRGQQVTLRCSSQSGHNTVSWYQQALGQGPQFIFQYYREEENGRGNFPPRFSGLQFPNYSSELNVNALELDDSALYLCASSFRQGGNEQFFGPGTRLTVL.